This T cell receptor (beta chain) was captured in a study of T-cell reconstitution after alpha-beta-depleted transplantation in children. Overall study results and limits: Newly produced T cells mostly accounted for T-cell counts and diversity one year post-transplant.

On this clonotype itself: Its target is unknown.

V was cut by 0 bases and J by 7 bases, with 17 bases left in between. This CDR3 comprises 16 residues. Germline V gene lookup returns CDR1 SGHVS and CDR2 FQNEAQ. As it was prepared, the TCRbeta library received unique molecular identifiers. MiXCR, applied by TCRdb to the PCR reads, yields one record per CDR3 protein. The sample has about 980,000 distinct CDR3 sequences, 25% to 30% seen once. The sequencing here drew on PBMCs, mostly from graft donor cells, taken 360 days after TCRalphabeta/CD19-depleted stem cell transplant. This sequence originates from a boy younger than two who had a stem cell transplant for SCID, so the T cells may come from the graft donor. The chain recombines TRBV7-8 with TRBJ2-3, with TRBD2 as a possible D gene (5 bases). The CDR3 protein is CASSLATLRERNTQYF. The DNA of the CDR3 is TGTGCCAGCAGCTTAGCGACGCTAAGGGAGAGGAATACGCAGTATTTT. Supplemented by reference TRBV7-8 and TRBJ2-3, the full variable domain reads GAGVSQSPRYKVAKRGQDVALRCDPISGHVSLFWYQQALGQGPEFLTYFQNEAQLDKSGLPSDRFFAERPEGSVSTLKIQRTQQEDSAVYLCASSLATLRERNTQYFGPGTRLTVL.